A single sample gave rise to the 13 T cell receptor beta chains below, sequenced in a study of cytomegalovirus exposure and HLA in healthy donors (dated by TCRdb to about 2017). Library preparation used the immunoSEQ multiplex PCR assay. The multiplex PCR relied on a mix of 60 forward primers for TCR Vbeta segments and 13 reverse primers for TCR Jbeta segments. TCRdb took this table from immuneACCESS and kept in-frame rearrangements with V and J called. Such tables lack part of the clones; where checked against another copy, unresolved V genes explain under half of the gap, and the rest is unexplained. The sample table on file contains some 200,000 clones. Almost 0.75% of the sample rests with the top ten. The material sequenced was PBMCs. Receptors originate from a boy aged 10-17 years in good health and CMV-seronegative.

This chain connects TRBV19 to TRBJ1-5; D uncertain. The V end was cut by 1 base, the J end by 0 bases, with 7 bases between. This CDR3 is 15 amino acids long. CDR1 and CDR2 from the germline V gene are LNHDA and SQIVND (reference sequence). The CDR3 reads CASSIGTRSNQPQHF. Written as DNA, the CDR3 is TGTGCCAGTAGTATAGGAACACGTAGCAATCAGCCCCAGCATTTT.

The chain employs TRBV7-2 and TRBJ2-2; tentatively, D is TRBD1 (5 bases). Germline-derived CDR1 and CDR2 are SGHTA and FQGNSA. V was clipped by 5 bases and J by 1 base, with 8 bases between them. CDR3 size: 14 residues. CDR3 DNA sequence: TGTGCCAGCAGCCTCGACAGGAACACCGGGGAGCTGTTTTTT. As protein: CASSLDRNTGELFF.

The genes are TRBV6-6 and TRBJ2-7, with TRBD1 matching 7 bases. V lost 5 bases to trimming and J lost 2 bases; unmatched junction nucleotides: 9. CDR3 size: 15 residues. Germline V lookup: CDR1 MNHNY, CDR2 SVGAGI (reference sequence). CDR3 bases: TGTGCCAGCAGTGGGCAGGGGGTCGCCACCTACGAGCAGTACTTC. Translated, it gives CASSGQGVATYEQYF.

J is TRBJ2-5 and V is TRBV4-2; 12 nucleotides align to TRBD2. Germline V gene data show CDR1 as LGHNA and CDR2 as YNFKEQ. The CDR3 consists of 23 residues. Losses at the gene ends were 0 bases for V and 8 bases for J; bases not matched to a gene: 28. CDR3 in DNA: TGTGCCAGCAGCCAAGATAAGGTCTTTGTTCGGCTAGCGGGGGGGCCGCGGGTACTAACCCAGTACTTC. As protein: CASSQDKVFVRLAGGPRVLTQYF.

As regards this clone: The sample holds other DNA sequences that translate to the same CDR3. The chain recombines TRBV5-1 with TRBJ1-4, with a tentative D call TRBD1 (6 bases). The CDR3 is 14 amino acids. Germline V gene data show CDR1 as SGHRS and CDR2 as YFSETQ. Trimming pared 1 base from V and 7 bases from J, leaving 11 bases between. In DNA form, the CDR3 reads TGCGCCAGCAGCTTGTTCAGGGGAACTGAAAAACTGTTTTTT. It yields the protein CASSLFRGTEKLFF.

This chain joins TRBV2 and TRBJ1-5, with 9 bases identical to TRBD1. The CDR3 spans 15 residues. Per germline, CDR1 SNHLY and CDR2 FYNNEI. The J segment lost 0 bases and the V segment lost 6 bases, leaving 3 bases of the junction unmatched. Here the CDR3 reads CASRGTGFSNQPQHF. Here the CDR3 DNA reads TGTGCCAGCAGGGGGACAGGGTTTAGCAATCAGCCCCAGCATTTT.

The gene calls are TRBV4-1 and TRBJ2-3; D perhaps matches TRBD2 (6 bases). Germline V gene sequence: CDR1 MGHRA, CDR2 YSYEKL. V dropped 0 bases and J dropped 4 bases, with 11 bases sitting between them. There are 15 residues in the CDR3. The CDR3 bases are TGCGCCAGCAGCCAAGATAAAGGGAGGTCAGATACGCAGTATTTT. It codes for CASSQDKGRSDTQYF.

The chain links TRBV5-1 to TRBJ2-3; TRBD2 matches at 7 bases. CDR3 length equals 15 residues. J was trimmed by 2 bases and V by 2 bases; bases with no gene match: 5. In germline, CDR1 is SGHRS, CDR2 YFSETQ. CDR3 in DNA: TGCGCCAGCAGCTTTGTCCGGGGGGACACAGATACGCAGTATTTT. It yields the protein CASSFVRGDTDTQYF.

The gene calls are TRBV29-1 and TRBJ2-3; 7 bases are a match to TRBD1. V lost 7 bases and J lost 2; bases outside the gene matches: 24. The CDR3 length is 19 residues. The germline V gene has CDR1 SQVTM and CDR2 ANQGSEA. The CDR3 here is CSALGAGTDNKEYTDTQYF. CDR3 bases: TGCAGCGCACTCGGGGCCGGGACAGACAACAAGGAGTACACAGATACGCAGTATTTT.

The chain couples TRBV4-1 to TRBJ2-7; 7 bases align to TRBD1. Trimming at V came to 3 bases and at J to 2 bases, leaving 7 bases not matched to a gene. CDR3 length equals 15 residues. In germline, CDR1 is MGHRA, CDR2 YSYEKL. CDR3 region: CASSQRLQGAYEQYF. The CDR3 DNA follows: TGCGCCAGCAGCCAGAGACTTCAGGGGGCCTACGAGCAGTACTTC.

V is TRBV28 and J is TRBJ1-2; D gene ambiguous. Trimming stripped 3 bases from V and 7 bases from J, with 9 bases between. The CDR3 has 12 amino acids. Germline values: CDR1 MDHEN, CDR2 SYDVKM. The CDR3 here is CASSFQIGGYTF. As DNA, the CDR3 is TGTGCCAGCAGTTTTCAGATTGGTGGCTACACCTTC.

This chain links TRBV4-2 with TRBJ2-5; perhaps TRBD2 as D (5 bases). CDR3 length: 15 residues. CDR1 LGHNA and CDR2 YNFKEQ come from the germline V gene. The germline V and J ends were trimmed by 0 bases and 2 bases, with 10 bases remaining between them. The CDR3 region is CASSQESRGQETQYF. The CDR3 DNA is TGTGCCAGCAGCCAAGAGTCGCGAGGGCAAGAGACCCAGTACTTC.

The chain has TRBV30 and TRBJ2-5; D is perhaps TRBD1 (5 bases). V shed 5 bases and J shed 4 bases, with 17 bases lying between them. CDR3 length: 14 amino acids. The germline CDR1 and CDR2 sequences are GTSNPN and SVGIG (reference sequence). As DNA, the CDR3 is TGTGCCTGGGCTCAGGACCGTGGGGCAGAGACCCAGTACTTC. This gives the protein CAWAQDRGAETQYF.